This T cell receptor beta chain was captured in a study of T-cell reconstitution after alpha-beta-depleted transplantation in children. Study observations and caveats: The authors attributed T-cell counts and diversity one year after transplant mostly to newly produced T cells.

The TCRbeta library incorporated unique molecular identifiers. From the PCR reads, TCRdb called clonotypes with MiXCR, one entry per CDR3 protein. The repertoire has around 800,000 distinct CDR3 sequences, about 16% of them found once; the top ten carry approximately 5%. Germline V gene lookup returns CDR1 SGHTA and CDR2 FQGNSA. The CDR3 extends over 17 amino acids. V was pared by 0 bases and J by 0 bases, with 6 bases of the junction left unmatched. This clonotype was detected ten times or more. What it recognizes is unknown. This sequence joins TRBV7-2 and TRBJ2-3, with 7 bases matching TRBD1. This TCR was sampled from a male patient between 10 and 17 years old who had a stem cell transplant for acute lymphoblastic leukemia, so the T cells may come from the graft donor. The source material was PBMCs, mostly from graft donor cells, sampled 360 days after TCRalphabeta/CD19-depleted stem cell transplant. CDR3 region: CASSLAVRGPSTDTQYF. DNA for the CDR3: TGTGCCAGCAGCTTAGCTGTTAGGGGGCCGAGCACAGATACGCAGTATTTT.